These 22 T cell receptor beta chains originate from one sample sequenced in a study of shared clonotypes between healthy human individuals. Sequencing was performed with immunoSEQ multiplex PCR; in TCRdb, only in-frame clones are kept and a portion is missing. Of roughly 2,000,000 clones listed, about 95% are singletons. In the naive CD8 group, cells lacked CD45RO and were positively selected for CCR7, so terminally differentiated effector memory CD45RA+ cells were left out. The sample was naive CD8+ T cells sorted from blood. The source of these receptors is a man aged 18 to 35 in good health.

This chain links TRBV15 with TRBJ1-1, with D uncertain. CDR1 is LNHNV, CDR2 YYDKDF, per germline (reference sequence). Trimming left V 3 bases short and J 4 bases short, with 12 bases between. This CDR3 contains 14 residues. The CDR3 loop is CATSSRHQATEAFF. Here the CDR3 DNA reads TGTGCCACCAGCAGCAGGCACCAGGCCACTGAAGCTTTCTTT.

The CDR3 nucleotides read TGTGCCAGCAGCTTATTTTCTCGGGATAATTCACCCCTCCACTTT. Amino acids: CASSLFSRDNSPLHF. The chain employs TRBV13 and TRBJ1-6; D is unresolved. CDR1 and CDR2 from the germline V gene are PRHDT and FYEKMQ (reference sequence). Trimming removed 2 bases from V and 5 bases from J, with 10 bases in between. This CDR3 is built from 15 residues.

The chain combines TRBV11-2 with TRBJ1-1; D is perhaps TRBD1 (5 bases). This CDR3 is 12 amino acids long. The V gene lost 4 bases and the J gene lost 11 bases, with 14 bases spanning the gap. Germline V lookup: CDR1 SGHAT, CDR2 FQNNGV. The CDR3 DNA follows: TGTGCCAGCAGCTGGGGACCCCACCTGGCTTTCTTT. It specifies CASSWGPHLAFF.

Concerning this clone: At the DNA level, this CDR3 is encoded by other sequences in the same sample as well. The CDR3 nucleotides read TGTGCCTGGAGTGTGGGGACAGTGAACACCGGGGAGCTGTTTTTT. Protein product: CAWSVGTVNTGELFF. The chain uses TRBV30 and TRBJ2-2; 7 bases are shared with TRBD1. The J segment lost 1 base and the V segment lost 0 bases, leaving 2 bases of the junction unmatched. The CDR3 length is 15 residues. CDR1 and CDR2 from the germline V gene are GTSNPN and SVGIG (reference sequence).

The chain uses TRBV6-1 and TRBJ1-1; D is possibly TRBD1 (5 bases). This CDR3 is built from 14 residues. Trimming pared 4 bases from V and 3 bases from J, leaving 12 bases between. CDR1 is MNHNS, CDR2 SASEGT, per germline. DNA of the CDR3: TGTGCCAGCAGTGGCGTGCTGGGGGACACTGAAGCTTTCTTT. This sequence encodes CASSGVLGDTEAFF.

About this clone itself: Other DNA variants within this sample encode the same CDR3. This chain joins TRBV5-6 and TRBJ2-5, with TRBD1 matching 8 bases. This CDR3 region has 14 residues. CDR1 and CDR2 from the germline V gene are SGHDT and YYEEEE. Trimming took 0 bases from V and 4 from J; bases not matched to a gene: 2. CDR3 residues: CASSLAGGVETQYF. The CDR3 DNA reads TGTGCCAGCAGCTTGGCAGGGGGCGTAGAGACCCAGTACTTC.

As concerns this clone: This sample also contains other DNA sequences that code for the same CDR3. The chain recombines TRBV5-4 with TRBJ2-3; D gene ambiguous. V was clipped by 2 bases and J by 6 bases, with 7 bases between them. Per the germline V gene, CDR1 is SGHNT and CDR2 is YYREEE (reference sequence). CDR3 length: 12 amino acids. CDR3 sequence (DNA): TGTGCCAGCAGCTTCCCAACGGATACGCAGTATTTT. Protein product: CASSFPTDTQYF.

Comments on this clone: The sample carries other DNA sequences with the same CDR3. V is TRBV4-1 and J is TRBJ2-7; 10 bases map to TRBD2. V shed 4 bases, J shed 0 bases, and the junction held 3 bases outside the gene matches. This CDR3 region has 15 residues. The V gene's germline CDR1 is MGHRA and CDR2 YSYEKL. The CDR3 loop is CASSPLAGSSYEQYF. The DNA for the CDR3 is TGCGCCAGCAGCCCACTAGCGGGAAGCTCCTACGAGCAGTACTTC.

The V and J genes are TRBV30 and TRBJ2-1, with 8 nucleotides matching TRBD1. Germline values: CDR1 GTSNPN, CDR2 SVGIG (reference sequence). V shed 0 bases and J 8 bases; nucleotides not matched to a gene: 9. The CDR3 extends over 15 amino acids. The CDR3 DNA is TGTGCCTGGAGTGTACCTAGGACAGGGATCCATGAGCAGTTCTTC. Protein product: CAWSVPRTGIHEQFF.

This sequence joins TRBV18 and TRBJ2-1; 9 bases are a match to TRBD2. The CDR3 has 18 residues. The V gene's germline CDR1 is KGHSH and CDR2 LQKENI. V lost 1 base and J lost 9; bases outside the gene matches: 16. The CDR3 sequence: CASSPRGRVAGERGEQFF. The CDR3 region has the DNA TGTGCCAGCTCACCACGGGGTAGGGTAGCGGGAGAGCGAGGTGAGCAGTTCTTC.

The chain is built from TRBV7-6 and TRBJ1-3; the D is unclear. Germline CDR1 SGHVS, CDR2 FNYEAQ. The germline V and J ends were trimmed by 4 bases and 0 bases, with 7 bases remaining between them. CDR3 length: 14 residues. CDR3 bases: TGTGCCAGCAGCTCACAAGACTCTGGAAACACCATATATTTT. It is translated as CASSSQDSGNTIYF.

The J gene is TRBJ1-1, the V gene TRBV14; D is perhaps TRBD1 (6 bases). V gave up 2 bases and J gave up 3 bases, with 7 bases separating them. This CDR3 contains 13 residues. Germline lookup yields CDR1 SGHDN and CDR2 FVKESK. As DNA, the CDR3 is TGTGCCAGCAGCCAACGGGGGCACACTGAAGCTTTCTTT. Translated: CASSQRGHTEAFF.

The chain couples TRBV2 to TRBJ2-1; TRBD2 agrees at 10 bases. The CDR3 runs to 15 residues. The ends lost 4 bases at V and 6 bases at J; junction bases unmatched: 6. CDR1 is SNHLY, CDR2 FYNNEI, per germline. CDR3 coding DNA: TGTGCCAGCAGTGGCCTAGCGGGAGACTCCAATGAGCAGTTCTTC. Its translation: CASSGLAGDSNEQFF.

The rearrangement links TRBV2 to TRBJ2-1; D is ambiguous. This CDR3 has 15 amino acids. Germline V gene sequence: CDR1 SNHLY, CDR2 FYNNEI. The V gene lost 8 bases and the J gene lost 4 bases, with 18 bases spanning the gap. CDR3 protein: CASQTTYRDYNEQFF. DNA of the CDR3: TGTGCCAGCCAAACTACTTATCGAGATTACAATGAGCAGTTCTTC. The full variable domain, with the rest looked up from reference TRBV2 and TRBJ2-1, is EPEVTQTPSHQVTQMGQEVILRCVPISNHLYFYWYRQILGQKVEFLVSFYNNEISEKSEIFDDQFSVERPDGSNFTLKIRSTKLEDSAMYFCASQTTYRDYNEQFFGPGTRLTVL.

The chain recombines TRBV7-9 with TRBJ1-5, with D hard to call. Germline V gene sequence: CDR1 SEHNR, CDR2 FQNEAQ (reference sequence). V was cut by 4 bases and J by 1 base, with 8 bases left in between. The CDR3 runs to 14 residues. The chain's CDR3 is CASSSGESNQPQHF. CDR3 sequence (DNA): TGTGCCAGCAGCTCTGGGGAGAGCAATCAGCCCCAGCATTTT.

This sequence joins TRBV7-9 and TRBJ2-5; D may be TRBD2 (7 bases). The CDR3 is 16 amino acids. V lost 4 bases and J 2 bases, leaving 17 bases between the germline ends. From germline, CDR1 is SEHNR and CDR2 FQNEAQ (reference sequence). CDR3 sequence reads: CASSSGVAGFQETQYF. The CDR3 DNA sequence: TGTGCCAGCAGCTCAGGGGTAGCGGGCTTTCAAGAGACCCAGTACTTC.

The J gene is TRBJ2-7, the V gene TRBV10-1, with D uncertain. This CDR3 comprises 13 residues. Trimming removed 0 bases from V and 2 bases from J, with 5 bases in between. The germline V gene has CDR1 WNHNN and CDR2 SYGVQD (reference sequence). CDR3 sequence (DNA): TGCGCCAGCAGTGAGTCCTTCGCCTACGAGCAGTACTTC. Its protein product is CASSESFAYEQYF.

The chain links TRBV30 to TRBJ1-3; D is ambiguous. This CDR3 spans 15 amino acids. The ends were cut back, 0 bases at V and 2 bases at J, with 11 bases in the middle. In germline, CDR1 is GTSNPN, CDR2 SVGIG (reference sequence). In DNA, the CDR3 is TGTGCCTGGAGTGTAGGAGAGGGAGCTGGAAACACCATATATTTT. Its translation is CAWSVGEGAGNTIYF.

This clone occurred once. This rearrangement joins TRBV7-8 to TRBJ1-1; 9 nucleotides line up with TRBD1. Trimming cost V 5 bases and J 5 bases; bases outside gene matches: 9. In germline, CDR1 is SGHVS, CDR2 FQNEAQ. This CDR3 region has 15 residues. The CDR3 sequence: CASSPGQGMITEAFF. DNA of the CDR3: TGTGCCAGCAGCCCAGGACAGGGGATGATAACTGAAGCTTTCTTT.

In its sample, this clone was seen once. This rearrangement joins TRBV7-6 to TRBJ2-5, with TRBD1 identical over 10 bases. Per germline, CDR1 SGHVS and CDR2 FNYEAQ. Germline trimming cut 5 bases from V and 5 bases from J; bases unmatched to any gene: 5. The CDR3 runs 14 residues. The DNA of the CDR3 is TGTGCCAGCAGCGCCGACAGGGGGCTGGAGACCCAGTACTTC. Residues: CASSADRGLETQYF.

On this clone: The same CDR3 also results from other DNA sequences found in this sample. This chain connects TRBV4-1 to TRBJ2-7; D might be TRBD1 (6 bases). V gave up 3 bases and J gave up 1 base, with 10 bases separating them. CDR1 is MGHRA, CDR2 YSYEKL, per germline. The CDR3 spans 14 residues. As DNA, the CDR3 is TGCGCCAGCAGCCAGACAGGTTCTTCCTACGAGCAGTACTTC. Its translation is CASSQTGSSYEQYF.

In DNA, the CDR3 is TGTGCCAGCAGGCGTACAGGGGCTCAAAACTATGGCTACACCTTC. Encoded protein: CASRRTGAQNYGYTF. The V call is TRBV7-9, the J call TRBJ1-2; 7 bases are a match to TRBD1. The CDR3 is 15 amino acids. Germline lookup yields CDR1 SEHNR and CDR2 FQNEAQ (reference sequence). The ends lost 6 bases at V and 2 bases at J; junction bases unmatched: 9.